The entry below gives a single T cell receptor beta chain sequence along with its context. Its specificity is unknown. The second PCR ran roughly 6 to 11 cycles with a sample-barcoded 5' primer and J-beta primers. Each sample yielded at least 2.5 million CDR3-containing paired-end reads. TCRdb ran MiXCR on the 5' RACE reads and lists one entry per CDR3 protein. The sample contains roughly 1,000,000 distinct CDR3 sequences, around 27% of which appear only once. These data belong to a study of blood T cells in healthy people across ages. Regarding the study as a whole: The long-lived group displayed more naive CD4+ cells, plus higher diversity, than the aged donors did.

There are 13 residues in the CDR3. In germline, CDR1 is MNHNY, CDR2 SVGAGI (reference sequence). These data were also filed under a second study, of T cells of mothers and their children. As reported in that work: There were over 8.5 million TCR beta CDR3 reads from each mother and a few million from each child.

The clonotype comes from a girl aged 2 to 10 in good health. This sequence joins TRBV6-6 and TRBJ2-1; maybe TRBD2 (5 bases). The J call may be faulty, since TRBJ2-5 better matches the DNA end. The source material was blood. The CDR3 spells CASSIAMKETQYF. The CDR3, as DNA: TGTGCCTCTTCGATAGCGATGAAAGAGACCCAGTACTTC.